Shown below are 2 T cell receptor beta chains from a single sample sequenced in a study of blood T cell repertoires in COVID-19. Data came from immunoSEQ multiplex PCR; TCRdb stores just in-frame clones and leaves some out. The sample holds about 95,000 clones, under 90% seen once. The sequencing input was peripheral blood. These receptors were taken from a man aged 55 to 70 with COVID-19, enrolled during active disease.

The genes are TRBV5-5 and TRBJ2-7, with 8 bases fitting TRBD1. In germline, CDR1 is SGHKS, CDR2 YYEKEE (reference sequence). J lost 3 bases, V lost 3 bases, and 8 bases had no gene match. The CDR3 has 15 amino acids. The CDR3 DNA reads TGTGCCAGCAGCTCCACACCGACAGGGGACTACGAGCAGTACTTC. Translated: CASSSTPTGDYEQYF.

This chain joins TRBV6-4 and TRBJ2-2; TRBD1 matches at 7 bases. The CDR3 has 15 amino acids. The germline V gene has CDR1 MRHNA and CDR2 SNTAGT. V gave up 2 bases and J gave up 0 bases; unmatched junction bases: 0. CDR3 DNA sequence: TGTGCCAGCAGTGACGGGACAGCGAACACCGGGGAGCTGTTTTTT. Protein sequence: CASSDGTANTGELFF.